These T cell receptor beta chains were read from a single sample in a study of cytomegalovirus exposure and HLA in healthy donors. Here immunoSEQ multiplex PCR was the method, and the copy in TCRdb shows in-frame clones only, minus some. The table shows 180,000 or so clones, with 75% to 80% occurring only once. The sequenced sample consisted of PBMCs. These receptors all come from a female donor in good health and CMV-seronegative. Each CDR3 is given with its conserved first and last residue. The order of the fields is D gene, V gene, J gene, clone size, CDR3 length, CDR3 protein, CDR3 DNA. A D gene is named only where the DNA matches it firmly. Rows may omit the clone size; those that give it use once, few, many or a size class.

>.|TRBV7-9|TRBJ2-7|.|13
CASSRERAYEQYF
TGTGCCAGCAGCCGCGAGAGGGCCTACGAGCAGTACTTC
>.|TRBV18|TRBJ1-6|.|17
CASSWEAASSYNSPLHF
TGTGCCAGCTCATGGGAGGCCGCGAGCTCCTATAATTCACCCCTCCACTTT
>TRBD1|TRBV19|TRBJ1-4|.|14
CASSSQGMAEKLFF
TGTGCCAGTAGTTCACAGGGGATGGCTGAAAAACTGTTTTTT
>TRBD2|TRBV6-5|TRBJ2-4|.|13
CASSLTSGNIQYF
TGTGCCAGCAGCTTGACTAGCGGAAACATTCAGTACTTC
>.|TRBV6-1|TRBJ1-2|.|13
CASSVDTIYGYTF
TGTGCCAGCAGTGTCGACACAATCTATGGCTACACCTTC
>.|TRBV30|TRBJ1-6|.|16
CAWSVRRQSYNSPLHF
TGTGCCTGGAGTGTACGTCGACAGTCCTATAATTCACCCCTCCACTTT
>.|TRBV28|TRBJ1-1|.|16
CASSPSGGLTNTEAFF
TGTGCCAGCAGTCCCTCGGGAGGGCTTACGAACACTGAAGCTTTCTTT
>.|TRBV7-9|TRBJ1-1|.|15
CASSLWQGPITEAFF
TGTGCCAGCAGCTTATGGCAGGGCCCTATCACTGAAGCTTTCTTT
>.|TRBV6-5|TRBJ1-2|.|14
CASSYWGVHYGYTF
TGTGCCAGCAGTTATTGGGGGGTTCACTATGGCTACACCTTC
>TRBD2|TRBV25-1|TRBJ2-1|.|15
CASKGSGVNYNEQFF
TGTGCCAGCAAGGGTAGCGGGGTCAATTACAATGAGCAGTTCTTC
>.|TRBV30|TRBJ1-2|.|11
CAWSVGQVYTF
TGTGCCTGGAGTGTGGGACAAGTCTACACCTTC
>.|TRBV7-8|TRBJ1-1|.|15
CASSLVRGYDTEAFF
TGTGCCAGCAGCTTAGTAAGGGGATATGACACTGAAGCTTTCTTT
>.|TRBV6-6|TRBJ1-2|once|15
CASSPWTGLNYGYTF
TGTGCCAGCAGCCCCTGGACTGGCCTAAACTATGGCTACACCTTC
>TRBD1|TRBV4-1|TRBJ2-7|.|16
CASSQEGAGGIYEQYF
TGCGCCAGCAGCCAAGAGGGGGCAGGGGGCATATACGAGCAGTACTTC
>TRBD2|TRBV6-6|TRBJ2-7|.|16
CASSSPWSSGSYEQYF
TGTGCCAGCAGTTCCCCGTGGTCTAGCGGGAGCTACGAGCAGTACTTC
>.|TRBV7-2|TRBJ1-2|.|15
CASSVFGGLNYGYTF
TGTGCCAGCAGCGTATTCGGGGGACTGAACTATGGCTACACCTTC
>TRBD2|TRBV29-1|TRBJ2-3|.|16
CSVSGLAGSYTDTQYF
TGCAGCGTTTCGGGACTAGCGGGATCGTACACAGATACGCAGTATTTT
>.|TRBV25-1|TRBJ2-3|once|17
CASSALGRGSPFHTQYF
TGTGCCAGCAGTGCCCTGGGGAGAGGTAGCCCGTTCCATACGCAGTATTTT
>.|TRBV2|TRBJ2-7|.|14
CASRADSGPYEQYF
TGTGCCAGCAGGGCTGACAGCGGGCCTTACGAGCAGTACTTC
>TRBD2|TRBV27|TRBJ2-3|.|17
CASSSWTSGEDTDTQYF
TGTGCCAGCAGTTCCTGGACTAGCGGGGAGGACACAGATACGCAGTATTTT
>.|TRBV21-1|TRBJ1-1|.|14
CASSIQGPNTEAFF
TGTGCCAGCAGCATACAGGGGCCGAACACTGAAGCTTTCTTT
>.|TRBV6-6|TRBJ1-1|.|16
CASRRGPEAMNTEAFF
TGTGCCAGCAGAAGAGGTCCGGAGGCTATGAACACTGAAGCTTTCTTT
>TRBD1|TRBV7-6|TRBJ2-3|.|15
CASSLSTGRTDTQYF
TGTGCCAGCAGCTTATCGACAGGGAGAACAGATACGCAGTATTTT
>.|TRBV5-6|TRBJ2-7|once|14
CASSQQGGVYEQYF
TGTGCCAGCAGCCAACAGGGGGGGGTCTACGAGCAGTACTTC
>TRBD2|TRBV4-1|TRBJ2-1|few|16
CASSQEELAGTNEQFF
TGCGCCAGCAGCCAAGAAGAGCTAGCGGGTACCAATGAGCAGTTCTTC
>TRBD2|TRBV11-2|TRBJ2-3|.|14
CASSHRLAPDTQYF
TGTGCCAGCAGCCACAGACTAGCCCCAGATACGCAGTATTTT
>.|TRBV18|TRBJ2-2|.|16
CASSPTIAGVTGELFF
TGTGCCAGCTCACCTACGATAGCAGGGGTCACCGGGGAGCTGTTTTTT
>.|TRBV10-3|TRBJ1-2|.|17
CAIRVGRSGRGFDGYTF
TGTGCCATCCGCGTGGGTAGGTCTGGCAGGGGATTCGATGGCTACACCTTC
>TRBD1|TRBV7-2|TRBJ2-2|few|15
CASSPRTGGTGELFF
TGTGCCAGCAGCCCCCGGACAGGGGGCACCGGGGAGCTGTTTTTT
>TRBD1|TRBV9|TRBJ1-1|.|16
CASSVQDRALNTEAFF
TGTGCCAGCAGCGTACAGGACAGGGCCTTAAACACTGAAGCTTTCTTT
>.|TRBV28|TRBJ1-1|.|15
CASSHRHPRNTEAFF
TGTGCCAGCAGCCACCGACACCCTCGGAACACTGAAGCTTTCTTT
>TRBD2|TRBV27|TRBJ2-3|.|15
CASSPLTSGGDTQYF
TGTGCCAGCAGTCCGCTAACTAGCGGTGGAGATACGCAGTATTTT
>.|TRBV19|TRBJ1-5|.|17
CASSIAAGTSNNQPQHF
TGTGCCAGTAGTATAGCGGCCGGGACATCTAACAATCAGCCCCAGCATTTT
>TRBD1|TRBV10-3|TRBJ2-2|.|15
CAISGQGGQTGELFF
TGTGCCATCAGTGGACAGGGGGGCCAGACCGGGGAGCTGTTTTTT
>TRBD2|TRBV14|TRBJ2-1|.|16
CASSQRGLRAGGQQFF
TGTGCCAGCAGCCAACGCGGGTTACGAGCGGGGGGCCAGCAGTTCTTC
>TRBD2|TRBV6-5|TRBJ2-7|few|15
CASSYSASGAYEQYF
TGTGCCAGCAGTTACTCGGCTAGCGGAGCCTACGAGCAGTACTTC
>TRBD1|TRBV6-1|TRBJ2-7|.|16
CASSVTTGTGSGEQYF
TGTGCCAGCAGTGTAACAACCGGGACAGGGAGTGGTGAGCAGTACTTC
>TRBD1|TRBV27|TRBJ2-1|.|12
CASSSQGGEQFF
TGTGCCAGCAGTTCACAGGGGGGTGAGCAGTTCTTC
>.|TRBV7-3|TRBJ1-1|.|13
CASSLYSNTEAFF
TGTGCCAGCAGCTTATACTCGAACACTGAAGCTTTCTTT
>.|TRBV28|TRBJ1-5|.|12
CASSNSNQPQHF
TGTGCCAGCAGCAATAGCAATCAGCCCCAGCATTTT
>TRBD1|TRBV9|TRBJ1-2|.|13
CASSHGTAYGYTF
TGTGCCAGCAGCCACGGGACAGCTTATGGCTACACCTTC
>.|TRBV12-1|TRBJ2-1|once|15
CASSFNRGAYNEQFF
TGTGCCAGCAGCTTTAACAGGGGGGCCTACAATGAGCAGTTCTTC
>TRBD2|TRBV4-2|TRBJ2-5|.|18
CASSQVLLTSGEGETQYF
TGTGCCAGCAGCCAAGTCCTCCTGACTAGCGGGGAGGGAGAGACCCAGTACTTC
>.|TRBV6-1|TRBJ1-5|.|14
CASSDSQLRQPQHF
TGTGCCAGCAGTGACTCTCAACTAAGGCAGCCCCAGCATTTT
>TRBD2|TRBV6-1|TRBJ2-1|.|17
CASSEAPTSGNYNEQFF
TGTGCCAGCAGTGAAGCACCAACTAGCGGCAATTACAATGAGCAGTTCTTC
>.|TRBV19|TRBJ1-5|.|15
CASSTGGPSNQPQHF
TGTGCCAGTAGTACCGGGGGGCCGAGCAATCAGCCCCAGCATTTT